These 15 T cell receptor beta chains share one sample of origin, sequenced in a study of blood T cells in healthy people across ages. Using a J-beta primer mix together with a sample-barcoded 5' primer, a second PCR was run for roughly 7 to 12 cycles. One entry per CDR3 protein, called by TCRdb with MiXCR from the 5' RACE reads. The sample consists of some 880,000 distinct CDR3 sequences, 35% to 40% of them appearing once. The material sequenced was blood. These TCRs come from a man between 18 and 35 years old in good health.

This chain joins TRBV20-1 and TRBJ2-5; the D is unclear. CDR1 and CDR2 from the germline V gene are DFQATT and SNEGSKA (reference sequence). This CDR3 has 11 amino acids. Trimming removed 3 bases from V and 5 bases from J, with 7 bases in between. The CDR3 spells CSASHEETQYF. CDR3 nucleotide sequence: TGCAGTGCTAGTCACGAGGAGACCCAGTACTTC.

The CDR3 region is CASSFMDKNTEAFF. CDR3 nucleotides: TGTGCCAGCAGTTTCATGGACAAGAACACTGAAGCTTTCTTT. The V gene is TRBV12-3 or TRBV12-4, the J gene TRBJ1-1; a possible D gene is TRBD1 (5 bases). The CDR3 is made up of 14 amino acids. Trimming took off 3 bases at V and 1 base at J, with 9 bases between the two ends.

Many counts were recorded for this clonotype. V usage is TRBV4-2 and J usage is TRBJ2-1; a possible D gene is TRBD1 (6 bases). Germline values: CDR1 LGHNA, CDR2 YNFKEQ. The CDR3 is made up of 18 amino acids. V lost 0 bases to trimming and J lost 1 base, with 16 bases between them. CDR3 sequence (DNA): TGTGCCAGCAGCCAAGAAGGGGGACAATTCATTTCCTACAATGAGCAGTTCTTC. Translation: CASSQEGGQFISYNEQFF.

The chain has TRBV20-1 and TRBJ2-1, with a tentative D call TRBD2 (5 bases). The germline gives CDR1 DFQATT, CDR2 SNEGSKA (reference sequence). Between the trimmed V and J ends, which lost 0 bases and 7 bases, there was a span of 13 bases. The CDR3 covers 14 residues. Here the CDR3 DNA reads TGCAGTGCTAGAGATCTGGCTAGCTGGAATGAGCAGTTCTTC. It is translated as CSARDLASWNEQFF.

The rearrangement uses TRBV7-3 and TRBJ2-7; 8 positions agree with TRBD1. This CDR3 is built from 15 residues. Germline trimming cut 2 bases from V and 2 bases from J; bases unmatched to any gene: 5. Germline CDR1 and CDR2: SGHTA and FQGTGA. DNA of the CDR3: TGTGCCAGCAGCTTAGGACAGGGATGGCCCTACGAGCAGTACTTC. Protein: CASSLGQGWPYEQYF.

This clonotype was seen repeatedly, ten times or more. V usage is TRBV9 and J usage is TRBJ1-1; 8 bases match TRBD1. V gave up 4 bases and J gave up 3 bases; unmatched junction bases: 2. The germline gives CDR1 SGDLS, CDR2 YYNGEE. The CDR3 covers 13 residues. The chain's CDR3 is CASSQTGDTEAFF. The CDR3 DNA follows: TGTGCCAGCAGCCAGACAGGGGACACTGAAGCTTTCTTT.

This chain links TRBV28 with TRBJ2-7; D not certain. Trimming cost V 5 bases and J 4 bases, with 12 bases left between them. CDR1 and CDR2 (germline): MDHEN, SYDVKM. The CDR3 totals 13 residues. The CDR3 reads CASSPHDPYEQYF. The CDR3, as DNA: TGTGCCAGCAGTCCTCACGACCCGTACGAGCAGTACTTC.

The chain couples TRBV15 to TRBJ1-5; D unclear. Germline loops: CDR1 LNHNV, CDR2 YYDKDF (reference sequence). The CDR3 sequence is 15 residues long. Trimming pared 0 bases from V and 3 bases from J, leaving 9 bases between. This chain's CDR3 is CATSREDRHNQPQHF. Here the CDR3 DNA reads TGTGCCACCAGCAGAGAAGATCGGCACAATCAGCCCCAGCATTTT.

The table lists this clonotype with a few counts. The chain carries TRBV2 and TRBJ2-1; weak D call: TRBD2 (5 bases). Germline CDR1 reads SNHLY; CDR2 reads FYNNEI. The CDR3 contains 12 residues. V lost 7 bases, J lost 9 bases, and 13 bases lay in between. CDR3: CASTEGLGEQFF. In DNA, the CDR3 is TGTGCCAGCACAGAGGGTTTGGGTGAGCAGTTCTTC.

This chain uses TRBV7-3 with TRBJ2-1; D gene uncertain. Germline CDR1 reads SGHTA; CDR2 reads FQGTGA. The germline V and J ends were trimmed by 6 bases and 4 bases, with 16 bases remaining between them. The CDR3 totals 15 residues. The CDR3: CASSSPQPNYNEQFF. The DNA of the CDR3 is TGTGCCAGCAGTTCCCCTCAACCAAATTACAATGAGCAGTTCTTC.

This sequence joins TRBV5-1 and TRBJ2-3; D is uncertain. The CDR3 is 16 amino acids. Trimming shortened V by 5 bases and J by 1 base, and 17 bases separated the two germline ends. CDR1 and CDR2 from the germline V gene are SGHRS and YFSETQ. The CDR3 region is CASSSLQPGRTDTQYF. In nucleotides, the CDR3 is TGCGCCAGCAGTTCCCTGCAGCCGGGCCGCACAGATACGCAGTATTTT.

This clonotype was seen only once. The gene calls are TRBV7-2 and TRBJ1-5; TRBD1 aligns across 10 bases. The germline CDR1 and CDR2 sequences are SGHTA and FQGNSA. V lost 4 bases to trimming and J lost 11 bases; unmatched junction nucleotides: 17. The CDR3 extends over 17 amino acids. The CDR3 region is CASSWGDRGLGLGAQHF. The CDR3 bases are TGTGCCAGCAGCTGGGGAGACAGGGGGCTAGGCTTGGGGGCCCAGCATTTT.

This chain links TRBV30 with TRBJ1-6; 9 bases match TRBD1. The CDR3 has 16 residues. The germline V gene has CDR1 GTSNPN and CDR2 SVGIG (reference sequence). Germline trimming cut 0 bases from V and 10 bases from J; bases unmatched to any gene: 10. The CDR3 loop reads CAWSVPRDRVTSPLHF. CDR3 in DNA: TGTGCCTGGAGTGTACCTAGGGACAGGGTTACCTCACCCCTCCACTTT.

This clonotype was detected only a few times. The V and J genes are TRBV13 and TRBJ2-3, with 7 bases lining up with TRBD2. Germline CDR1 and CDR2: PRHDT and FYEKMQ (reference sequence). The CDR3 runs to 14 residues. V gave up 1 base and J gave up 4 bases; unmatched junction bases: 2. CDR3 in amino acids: CASSLEAGSDTQYF. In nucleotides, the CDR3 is TGTGCCAGCAGCTTAGAAGCGGGGTCAGATACGCAGTATTTT.

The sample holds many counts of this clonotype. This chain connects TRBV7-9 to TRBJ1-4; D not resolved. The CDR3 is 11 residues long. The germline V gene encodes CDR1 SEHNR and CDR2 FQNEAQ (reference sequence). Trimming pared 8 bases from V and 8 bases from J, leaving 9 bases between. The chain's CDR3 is CASSFREKLFF. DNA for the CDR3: TGTGCCAGCTCCTTTAGAGAAAAACTGTTTTTT.